One sample yielded the 2 T cell receptor beta chains listed below, sequenced in a study of T cell responses to AZD1222 COVID-19 vaccine. The repertoire was sequenced with immunoSEQ multiplex PCR; TCRdb's copy has only in-frame clones and lacks some. The sample yields some 160,000 clones, around 90% seen once. The sample was peripheral blood, taken on day 0 of AZD1222 vaccination. These receptors came from an adult in good health.

This clone ranks as large (0.1 to 1%). The junction and the germline gene differ at one end; a read error may be behind it. Here the CDR3 reads CASSVAHQETQYF. CDR3 bases: TGTGCCAGCAGCGTAGCCCACCAGGAGACCCAGTACTTC. The chain links TRBV9 to TRBJ2-5, with D unclear. The CDR3 length is 13 residues. Germline CDR1 and CDR2: SGDLS and YYNGEE. Full variable domain (remainder filled in from reference TRBV9 and TRBJ2-5): DSGVTQTPKHLITATGQRVTLRCSPRSGDLSVYWYQQSLDQGLQFLIQYYNGEERAKGNILERFSAQQFPDLHSELNLSSLELGDSALYFCASSVAHQETQYFGPGTRLLVL.

The chain employs TRBV11-2 and TRBJ2-1; 9 positions match TRBD1. The CDR3 is 18 amino acids. Germline trimming cut 5 bases from V and 4 bases from J; bases unmatched to any gene: 15. Per the germline V gene, CDR1 is SGHAT and CDR2 is FQNNGV. This CDR3 is CASSLSPVGTGLYNEQFF. The CDR3 region has the DNA TGTGCCAGCAGCCTCAGTCCGGTGGGGACAGGGTTATACAATGAGCAGTTCTTC.